The clone carrying this TCR beta chain was recorded a few times. Antigen unknown. The data stem from a study of TIL therapy for anti-PD-1-resistant metastatic lung cancer. Study results and caveats: Compared with baseline intratumoral T cells, expanded TIL cultures were more clonal and less diverse (about 6% vs 30%). Patients were highly selected, enriched for treatment-naive, never-smoker and oncogene-addicted cases.

The immunoSEQ assay was v3. Libraries were sequenced to 2 million to 2.5 million read pairs (survey) or roughly 5-6.5 million (deep). TCRdb's copy holds only in-frame clones and misses some; the assay was immunoSEQ multiplex PCR. The data hold 2,000 to 2,500 clones, with over 65% observed a single time. CDR3 size: 13 residues. The ends were cut back, 0 bases at V and 6 bases at J, with 10 bases in the middle. Time point given: pre-treatment sample, taken before nivolumab and TIL therapy. Most excised metastases sampled were pleural nodules or supraclavicular lymph nodes. Adults with stage 4 NSCLC were enrolled in a phase I trial.

The sample in question was tumor tissue, obtained at baseline. This rearrangement joins TRBV5-3 to TRBJ2-7, with unresolved D. TRBV5-3 is marked as an open reading frame, function uncertain. The clonotype comes from a person between 25 and 79 years old with non-small cell lung cancer. Here the CDR3 reads CARSLVQVGEQYF. The CDR3 region has the DNA TGTGCCAGAAGCTTGGTCCAGGTGGGCGAGCAGTACTTC.